This record concerns one T cell receptor (beta chain) sequence. Clones were sequenced by immunoSEQ multiplex PCR, and TCRdb holds only the in-frame ones, with some missing. The sample lists around 250,000 clones, approximately 86% occurring once. The data were taken from a study of blood T cell repertoires in COVID-19. This CDR3 is 14 amino acids long. Germline CDR1 is MDHEN and CDR2 is SYDVKM. Trimming removed 2 bases at V and 5 bases at J, with 10 bases between. Symptom resolution, clearance, or two negative PCRs marked the recovered donors of Cohort 3. The genes are TRBV28 and TRBJ1-5; D possibly corresponds to TRBD1 (5 bases). The source of this sequence is a woman aged 45-65 years who had recovered from COVID-19. Sequencing was carried out using PBMCs or T cells enriched from blood (not recorded which). CDR3 region: CASSLKGAYQPQHF. The CDR3 nucleotides are TGTGCCAGCAGTTTAAAAGGGGCTTATCAGCCCCAGCATTTT.